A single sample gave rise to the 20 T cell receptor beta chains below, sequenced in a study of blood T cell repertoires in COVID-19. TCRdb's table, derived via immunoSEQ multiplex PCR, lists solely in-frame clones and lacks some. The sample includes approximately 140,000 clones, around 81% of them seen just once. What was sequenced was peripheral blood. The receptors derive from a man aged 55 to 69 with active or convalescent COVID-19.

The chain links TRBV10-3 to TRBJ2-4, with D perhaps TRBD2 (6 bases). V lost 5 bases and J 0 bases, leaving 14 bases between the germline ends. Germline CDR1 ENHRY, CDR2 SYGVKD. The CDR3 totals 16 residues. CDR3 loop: CAISSRELLAKNIQYF. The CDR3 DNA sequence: TGTGCCATCAGTAGTCGGGAGCTCCTAGCCAAAAACATTCAGTACTTC.

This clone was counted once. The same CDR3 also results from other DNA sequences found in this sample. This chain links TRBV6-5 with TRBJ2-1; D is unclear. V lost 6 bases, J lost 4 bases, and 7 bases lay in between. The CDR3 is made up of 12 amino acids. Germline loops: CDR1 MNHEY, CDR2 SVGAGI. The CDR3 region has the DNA TGTGCCAGCAGGAGGTCGTACAATGAGCAGTTCTTC. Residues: CASRRSYNEQFF.

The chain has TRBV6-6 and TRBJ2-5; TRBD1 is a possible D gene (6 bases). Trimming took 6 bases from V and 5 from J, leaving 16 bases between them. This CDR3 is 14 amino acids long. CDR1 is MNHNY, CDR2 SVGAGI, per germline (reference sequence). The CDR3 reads CASSEDSSRETQYF. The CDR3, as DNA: TGTGCCAGCAGCGAGGACAGTTCAAGGGAGACCCAGTACTTC.

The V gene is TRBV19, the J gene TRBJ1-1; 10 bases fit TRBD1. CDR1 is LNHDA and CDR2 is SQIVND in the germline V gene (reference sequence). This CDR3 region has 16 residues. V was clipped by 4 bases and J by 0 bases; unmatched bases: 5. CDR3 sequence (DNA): TGTGCCAGTAGTACCGACAGGGGGCGGATGAACACTGAAGCTTTCTTT. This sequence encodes CASSTDRGRMNTEAFF.

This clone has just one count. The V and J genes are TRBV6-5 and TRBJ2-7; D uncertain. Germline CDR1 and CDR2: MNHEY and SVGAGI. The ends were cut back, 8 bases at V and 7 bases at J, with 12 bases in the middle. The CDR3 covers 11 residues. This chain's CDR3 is CASHQEREQYF. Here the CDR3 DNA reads TGTGCCAGCCATCAGGAACGGGAGCAGTACTTC.

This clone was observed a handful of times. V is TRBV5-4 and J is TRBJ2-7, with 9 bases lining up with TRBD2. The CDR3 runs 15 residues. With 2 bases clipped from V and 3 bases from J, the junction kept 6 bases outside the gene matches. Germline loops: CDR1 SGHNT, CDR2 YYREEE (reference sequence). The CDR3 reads CASSFAEAGGYEQYF. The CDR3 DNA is TGTGCCAGCAGCTTCGCCGAAGCGGGAGGCTACGAGCAGTACTTC.

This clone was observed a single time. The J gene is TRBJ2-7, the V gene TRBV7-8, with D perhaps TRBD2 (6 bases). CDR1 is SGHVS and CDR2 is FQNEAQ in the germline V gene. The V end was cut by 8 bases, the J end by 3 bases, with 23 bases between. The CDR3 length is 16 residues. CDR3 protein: CASLGGAESPLYEQYF. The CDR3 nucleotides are TGTGCCAGCCTCGGGGGTGCCGAAAGCCCCCTCTACGAGCAGTACTTC.

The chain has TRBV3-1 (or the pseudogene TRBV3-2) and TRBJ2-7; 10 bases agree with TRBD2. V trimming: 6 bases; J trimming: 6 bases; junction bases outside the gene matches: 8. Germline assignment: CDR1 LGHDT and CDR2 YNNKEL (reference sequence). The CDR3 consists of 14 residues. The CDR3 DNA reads TGTGCCAGCAGTTTTCTAGCGGGAGCGTCCGAGCAGTACTTC. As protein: CASSFLAGASEQYF.

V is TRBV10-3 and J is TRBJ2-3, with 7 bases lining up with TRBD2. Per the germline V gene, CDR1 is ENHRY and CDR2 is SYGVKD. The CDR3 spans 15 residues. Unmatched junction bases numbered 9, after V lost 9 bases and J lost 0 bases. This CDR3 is CAMSQYSGSTDTQYF. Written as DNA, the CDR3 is TGTGCCATGAGCCAGTATAGCGGGAGCACAGATACGCAGTATTTT.

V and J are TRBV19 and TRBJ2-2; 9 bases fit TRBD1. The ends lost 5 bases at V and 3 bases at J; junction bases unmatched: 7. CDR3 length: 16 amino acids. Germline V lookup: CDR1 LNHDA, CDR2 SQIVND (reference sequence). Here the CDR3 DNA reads TGTGCCAGTAGTCCCACCAGGACAGGGGACACCGGGGAGCTGTTTTTT. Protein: CASSPTRTGDTGELFF.

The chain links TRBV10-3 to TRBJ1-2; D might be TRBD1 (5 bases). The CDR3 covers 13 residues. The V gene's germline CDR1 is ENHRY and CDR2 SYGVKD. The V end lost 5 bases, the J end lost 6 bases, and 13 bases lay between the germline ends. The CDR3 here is CAISIRVGDGYTF. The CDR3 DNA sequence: TGTGCCATCAGTATCAGGGTTGGGGATGGCTACACCTTC.

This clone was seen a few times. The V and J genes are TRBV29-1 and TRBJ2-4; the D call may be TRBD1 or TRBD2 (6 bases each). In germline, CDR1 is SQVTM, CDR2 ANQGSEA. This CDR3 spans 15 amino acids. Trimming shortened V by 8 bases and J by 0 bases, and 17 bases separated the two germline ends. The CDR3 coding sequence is TGCAGCCCGGGAGAGGGGGTTTTAGCCAAAAACATTCAGTACTTC. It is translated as CSPGEGVLAKNIQYF.

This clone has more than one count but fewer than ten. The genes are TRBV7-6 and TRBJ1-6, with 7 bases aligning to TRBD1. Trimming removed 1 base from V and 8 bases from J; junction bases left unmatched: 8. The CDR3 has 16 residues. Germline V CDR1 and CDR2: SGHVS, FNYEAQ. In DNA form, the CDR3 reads TGTGCCAGCAGCTTAGGGCGGACAGGACTGGATTCACCCCTCCACTTT. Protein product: CASSLGRTGLDSPLHF.

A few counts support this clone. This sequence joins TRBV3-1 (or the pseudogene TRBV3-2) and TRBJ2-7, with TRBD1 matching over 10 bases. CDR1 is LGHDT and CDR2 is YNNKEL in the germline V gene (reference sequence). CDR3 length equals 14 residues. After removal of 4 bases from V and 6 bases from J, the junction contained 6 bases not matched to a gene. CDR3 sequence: CASSPIGTGVEQYF. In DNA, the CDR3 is TGTGCCAGCAGCCCCATCGGGACAGGGGTCGAGCAGTACTTC.

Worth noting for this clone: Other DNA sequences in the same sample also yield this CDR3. CDR3: CASRPTSGTYEQYF. For the CDR3, the DNA is TGTGCCAGCAGACCGACTAGCGGGACCTACGAGCAGTACTTC. The gene calls are TRBV7-2 and TRBJ2-7; 11 bases agree with TRBD2. The V and J ends lost 6 bases and 2 bases, in that order; junction bases with no gene match: 3. CDR1 SGHTA and CDR2 FQGNSA come from the germline V gene. The CDR3 totals 14 residues.

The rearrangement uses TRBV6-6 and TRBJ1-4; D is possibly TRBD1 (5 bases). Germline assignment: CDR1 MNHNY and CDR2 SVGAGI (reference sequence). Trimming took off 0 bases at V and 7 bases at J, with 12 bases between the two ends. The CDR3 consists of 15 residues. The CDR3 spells CASSYSGGEIEKLFF. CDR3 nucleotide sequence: TGTGCCAGCAGTTACTCGGGAGGGGAGATTGAAAAACTGTTTTTT.

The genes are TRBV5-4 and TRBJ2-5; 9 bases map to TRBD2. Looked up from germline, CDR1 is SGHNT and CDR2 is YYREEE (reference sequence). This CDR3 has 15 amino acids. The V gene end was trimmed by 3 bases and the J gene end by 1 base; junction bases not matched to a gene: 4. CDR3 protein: CASSSGTSLQETQYF. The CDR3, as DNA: TGTGCCAGCAGCTCCGGGACTAGCCTCCAAGAGACCCAGTACTTC.

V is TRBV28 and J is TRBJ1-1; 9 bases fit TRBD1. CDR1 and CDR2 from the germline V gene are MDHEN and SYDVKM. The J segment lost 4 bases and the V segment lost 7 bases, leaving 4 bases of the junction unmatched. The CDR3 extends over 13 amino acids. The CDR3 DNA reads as TGTGCCAGCAACCCGACAGGGGGCACTGAAGCTTTCTTT. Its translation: CASNPTGGTEAFF.

CDR3 sequence (DNA): TGTGCCAGCAGTCTAGGACAGGGCGGCGAGCAGTACTTC. Its protein product is CASSLGQGGEQYF. This chain connects TRBV28 to TRBJ2-7, with 8 bases that match TRBD1. Per the germline V gene, CDR1 is MDHEN and CDR2 is SYDVKM. The CDR3 loop spans 13 amino acids. The V gene end was trimmed by 5 bases and the J gene end by 6 bases; junction bases not matched to a gene: 6.

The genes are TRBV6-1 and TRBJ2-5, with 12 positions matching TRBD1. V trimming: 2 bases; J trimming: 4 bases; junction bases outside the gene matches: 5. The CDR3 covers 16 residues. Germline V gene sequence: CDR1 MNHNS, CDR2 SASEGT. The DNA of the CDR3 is TGTGCCAGCAGTGAATCAGGGACAGGGGGCGGAGAGACCCAGTACTTC. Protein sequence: CASSESGTGGGETQYF.